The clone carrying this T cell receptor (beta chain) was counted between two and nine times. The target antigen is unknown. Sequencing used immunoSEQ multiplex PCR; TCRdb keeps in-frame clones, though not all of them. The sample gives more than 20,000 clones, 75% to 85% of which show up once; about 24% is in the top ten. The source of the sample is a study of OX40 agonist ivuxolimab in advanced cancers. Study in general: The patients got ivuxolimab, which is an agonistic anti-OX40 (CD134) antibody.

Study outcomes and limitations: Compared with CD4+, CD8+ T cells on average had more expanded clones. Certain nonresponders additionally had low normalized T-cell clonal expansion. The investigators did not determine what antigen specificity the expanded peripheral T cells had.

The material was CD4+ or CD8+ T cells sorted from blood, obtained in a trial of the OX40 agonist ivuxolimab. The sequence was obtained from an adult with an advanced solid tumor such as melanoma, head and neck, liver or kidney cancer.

The CDR3 region is CASSYKGGYGYTF. The CDR3 nucleotides are TGTGCCAGCAGTTATAAAGGGGGCTATGGCTACACCTTC. The chain joins TRBV6-5 to TRBJ1-2; tentatively, D is TRBD1 (6 bases). There are 13 residues in the CDR3. Germline V gene sequence: CDR1 MNHEY, CDR2 SVGAGI. Trimming removed 3 bases at V and 4 bases at J, with 9 bases between.